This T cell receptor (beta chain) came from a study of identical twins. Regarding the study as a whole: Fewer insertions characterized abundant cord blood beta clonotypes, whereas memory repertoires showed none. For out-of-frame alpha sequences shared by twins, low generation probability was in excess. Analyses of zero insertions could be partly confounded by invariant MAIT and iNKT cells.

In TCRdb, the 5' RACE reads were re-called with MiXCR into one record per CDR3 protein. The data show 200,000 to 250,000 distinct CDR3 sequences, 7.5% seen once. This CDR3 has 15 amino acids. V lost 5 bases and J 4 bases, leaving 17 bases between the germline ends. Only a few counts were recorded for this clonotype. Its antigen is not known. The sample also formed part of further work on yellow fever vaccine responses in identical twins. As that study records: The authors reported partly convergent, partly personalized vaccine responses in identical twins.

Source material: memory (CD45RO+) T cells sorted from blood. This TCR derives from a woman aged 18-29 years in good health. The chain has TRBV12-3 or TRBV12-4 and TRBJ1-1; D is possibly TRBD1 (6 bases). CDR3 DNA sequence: TGTGCCAGCAGTCCCCCCGCCAGGGGTGGCACTGAAGCTTTCTTT. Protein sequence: CASSPPARGGTEAFF.